The 31 T cell receptor beta chains reported below all come from one sample, sequenced in a study of PD-1 blockade in classical Hodgkin lymphoma. Generated by immunoSEQ multiplex PCR, the TCRdb table keeps only in-frame clones and is missing some. The table lists some 100,000 clones, roughly 92% of them singletons. Each patient relapsed following autologous stem cell transplantation, and prior brentuximab vedotin exposure differed. The specimen was peripheral blood mononuclear cells (PBMCs), collected at baseline. Every receptor here comes from a human donor with classical Hodgkin lymphoma.

V is TRBV6-6 and J is TRBJ1-1; D possibly corresponds to TRBD1 (6 bases). Germline-derived CDR1 and CDR2 are MNHNY and SVGAGI (reference sequence). CDR3 size: 14 residues. V was clipped by 10 bases and J by 2 bases, with 17 bases between them. The CDR3 here is CATGGALINTEAFF. The CDR3, as DNA: TGTGCCACCGGGGGCGCGCTAATAAACACTGAAGCTTTCTTT.

This chain joins TRBV9 and TRBJ1-4; D may be TRBD1 (5 bases). V was trimmed by 4 bases and J by 3 bases, leaving 13 bases between them. CDR3 size: 15 residues. Germline lookup yields CDR1 SGDLS and CDR2 YYNGEE. CDR3 loop: CASSPAGGANEKLFF. In DNA form, the CDR3 reads TGTGCCAGCAGCCCAGCGGGGGGGGCTAATGAAAAACTGTTTTTT.

The genes are TRBV5-1 and TRBJ2-7; D is perhaps TRBD2 (6 bases). This CDR3 region has 13 residues. Trimming pared 0 bases from V and 3 bases from J, leaving 7 bases between. Germline assignment: CDR1 SGHRS and CDR2 YFSETQ. CDR3 sequence (DNA): TGCGCCAGCAGCTTGGGACTAGGCTACGAGCAGTACTTC. It yields the protein CASSLGLGYEQYF.

This chain uses TRBV11-3 with TRBJ2-5; weak D call: TRBD2 (6 bases). This CDR3 is built from 15 residues. Trimming shortened V by 1 base and J by 4 bases, and 13 bases separated the two germline ends. CDR1 is SGHNT and CDR2 is YENEEA in the germline V gene. In nucleotides, the CDR3 is TGTGCCAGCAGCTTAGGAGGAGGGATAGGAGAGACCCAGTACTTC. Its translation is CASSLGGGIGETQYF.

The CDR3 is CASSLGGREGLVEQYF. In DNA form, the CDR3 reads TGCGCCAGCAGCTTGGGCGGGCGGGAGGGCCTTGTCGAGCAGTACTTC. The V call is TRBV5-1, the J call TRBJ2-7; 9 bases align to TRBD2. Trimming at V came to 0 bases and at J to 6 bases, leaving 10 bases not matched to a gene. The CDR3 loop spans 16 amino acids. Germline lookup yields CDR1 SGHRS and CDR2 YFSETQ.

The chain uses TRBV27 and TRBJ2-7; TRBD1 aligns across 8 bases. Trimming at V came to 5 bases and at J to 3 bases, leaving 6 bases not matched to a gene. The CDR3 covers 14 residues. From germline, CDR1 is MNHEY and CDR2 SMNVEV (reference sequence). DNA for the CDR3: TGTGCCAGCAGTCCCCAGGGGGCCAACTACGAGCAGTACTTC. As protein: CASSPQGANYEQYF.

This clone came up a few times. The chain combines TRBV5-4 with TRBJ1-3; tentative D call: TRBD1 (6 bases). Germline-derived CDR1 and CDR2 are SGHNT and YYREEE (reference sequence). V lost 3 bases and J 4 bases, leaving 11 bases between the germline ends. CDR3 length: 14 amino acids. The CDR3 nucleotides are TGTGCCAGCAGCTCCACAGGGTTGGGAAACACCATATATTTT. Translated: CASSSTGLGNTIYF.

The chain links TRBV2 to TRBJ2-1, with D perhaps matching TRBD2 (6 bases). CDR1 is SNHLY, CDR2 FYNNEI, per germline. V dropped 6 bases and J dropped 0 bases, with 12 bases sitting between them. The CDR3 has 15 amino acids. CDR3 sequence reads: CASRFLSGSYNEQFF. The CDR3 DNA is TGTGCCAGCAGATTCCTTAGCGGCTCCTACAATGAGCAGTTCTTC.

This clone has only a few counts. V and J are TRBV5-1 and TRBJ1-3; D is unclear. There are 15 residues in the CDR3. V was cut by 0 bases and J by 4 bases, with 11 bases left in between. Germline V gene sequence: CDR1 SGHRS, CDR2 YFSETQ. The CDR3 DNA reads TGCGCCAGCAGCTTGGACCTACAGCCCGGAAACACCATATATTTT. Translated, it gives CASSLDLQPGNTIYF.

The J gene is TRBJ1-1, the V gene TRBV18, with 9 bases lining up with TRBD1. After removal of 5 bases from V and 4 bases from J, the junction contained 8 bases not matched to a gene. Germline V lookup: CDR1 KGHSH, CDR2 LQKENI. The CDR3 length is 15 residues. CDR3 residues: CASSYGTGFTTEAFF. In DNA, the CDR3 is TGTGCCAGCTCATATGGGACAGGGTTTACCACTGAAGCTTTCTTT. Full variable domain (remainder filled in from reference TRBV18 and TRBJ1-1): NAGVMQNPRHLVRRRGQEARLRCSPMKGHSHVYWYRQLPEEGLKFMVYLQKENIIDESGMPKERFSAEFPKEGPSILRIQQVVRGDSAAYFCASSYGTGFTTEAFFGQGTRLTVV.

The V call is TRBV14, the J call TRBJ2-5; 9 bases map to TRBD1. The CDR3 is 16 amino acids. J gave up 4 bases and V 3 bases, and 9 bases lay outside the gene matches. The germline CDR1 and CDR2 sequences are SGHDN and FVKESK. The CDR3 coding sequence is TGTGCCAGCAGCCATTACCTGGGACAGGGTGGAGAGACCCAGTACTTC. Amino acid sequence: CASSHYLGQGGETQYF.

This chain connects TRBV4-2 to TRBJ2-7; 13 bases agree with TRBD2. With 5 bases clipped from V and 1 base from J, the junction kept 2 bases outside the gene matches. The CDR3 extends over 15 amino acids. In germline, CDR1 is LGHNA, CDR2 YNFKEQ. DNA for the CDR3: TGTGCCAGCAGCGAGGGACTAGCGGGATCCTACGAGCAGTACTTC. Its translation: CASSEGLAGSYEQYF.

This clone was seen only once. The CDR3 reads CAAKEDRVRPNVLTF. CDR3 in DNA: TGTGCCGCTAAGGAGGACAGGGTCAGACCCAACGTCCTGACTTTC. The chain recombines TRBV19 with TRBJ2-6; 8 positions match TRBD1. Losses at the gene ends were 11 bases for V and 8 bases for J; bases not matched to a gene: 14. This CDR3 comprises 15 residues. Per germline, CDR1 LNHDA and CDR2 SQIVND (reference sequence).

The rearrangement uses TRBV23-1 and TRBJ2-5; 8 nucleotides line up with TRBD1. TRBV23-1 is treated as an ORF (open reading frame) with a function not yet certain. The CDR3 sequence is 16 residues long. V gave up 8 bases and J gave up 1 base; unmatched junction bases: 12. CDR3 DNA: TGCGCCAGCGGCCCTCGGACAGGGAAGACCCAAGAGACCCAGTACTTC. Residues: CASGPRTGKTQETQYF.

This chain joins TRBV30 and TRBJ2-5; 10 positions agree with TRBD1. The V segment lost 3 bases and the J segment 5 bases; nucleotides outside the gene matches: 12. This CDR3 contains 16 residues. Germline lookup yields CDR1 GTSNPN and CDR2 SVGIG (reference sequence). CDR3 coding DNA: TGTGCCTGGAGCCCGGGACAGGGGACCCTCCGGGAGACCCAGTACTTC. It yields the protein CAWSPGQGTLRETQYF.

This clone was counted only a few times. The chain combines TRBV29-1 with TRBJ1-1; D gene uncertain. Germline CDR1 SQVTM, CDR2 ANQGSEA. Trimming removed 6 bases from V and 0 bases from J, with 11 bases in between. The CDR3 extends over 13 amino acids. In nucleotides, the CDR3 is TGCAGCGTAGACACAAAAATGAACACTGAAGCTTTCTTT. Its protein is CSVDTKMNTEAFF.

J is TRBJ2-7 and V is TRBV4-2; TRBD1 agrees at 7 bases. The trim removed 0 bases at V and 7 bases at J, leaving 9 bases unmatched. This CDR3 spans 15 amino acids. Germline CDR1 reads LGHNA; CDR2 reads YNFKEQ. DNA of the CDR3: TGTGCCAGCAGCCAAGATCTGAGGGGGCTGAGGGAGCAGTACTTC. This translates into CASSQDLRGLREQYF.

The V gene is TRBV7-3, the J gene TRBJ1-1; a possible D gene is TRBD1 (6 bases). With 5 bases removed from V and 1 base from J, the gap between germline ends came to 20 bases. Germline assignment: CDR1 SGHTA and CDR2 FQGTGA. The CDR3 runs 17 residues. As DNA, the CDR3 is TGTGCCAGCAGCCTTGATGGTGTGGGGGCGCGGAACACTGAAGCTTTCTTT. This sequence encodes CASSLDGVGARNTEAFF.

The chain recombines TRBV6-5 with TRBJ2-2, with 8 bases matching TRBD1. Germline V lookup: CDR1 MNHEY, CDR2 SVGAGI. After removal of 7 bases from V and 7 bases from J, the junction contained 8 bases not matched to a gene. The CDR3 totals 14 residues. Here the CDR3 reads CASTTQGAGGELFF. The DNA for the CDR3 is TGTGCCAGCACCACTCAGGGGGCTGGCGGGGAGCTGTTTTTT.

The chain is built from TRBV6-1 and TRBJ2-6; 7 nucleotides line up with TRBD1. The germline CDR1 and CDR2 sequences are MNHNS and SASEGT. J gave up 12 bases and V 2 bases, and 10 bases lay outside the gene matches. The CDR3 is 15 amino acids. The CDR3 reads CASSEWNRGVGVLTF. The CDR3 DNA reads as TGTGCCAGCAGTGAATGGAACAGGGGAGTTGGCGTCCTGACTTTC.

The chain joins TRBV28 to TRBJ1-5; no clear D gene. The CDR3 has 15 residues. Germline loops: CDR1 MDHEN, CDR2 SYDVKM. Between the trimmed V and J ends, which lost 3 bases and 3 bases, there was a span of 12 bases. The CDR3 bases are TGTGCCAGCAGTTTTTTGAGCCCCGACAATCAGCCCCAGCATTTT. Protein product: CASSFLSPDNQPQHF.

The V call is TRBV7-8, the J call TRBJ2-3, with D perhaps given as TRBD1 or TRBD2 (5 bases each). Deletions cut 1 base from V and 6 bases from J, with 11 bases between. This CDR3 has 14 residues. CDR1 is SGHVS and CDR2 is FQNEAQ in the germline V gene. The CDR3 protein is CASSLVGVGDTQYF. CDR3 DNA sequence: TGTGCCAGCAGCTTAGTGGGGGTTGGGGATACGCAGTATTTT. Filled out from reference TRBV7-8 and TRBJ2-3, the complete variable domain reads GAGVSQSPRYKVAKRGQDVALRCDPISGHVSLFWYQQALGQGPEFLTYFQNEAQLDKSGLPSDRFFAERPEGSVSTLKIQRTQQEDSAVYLCASSLVGVGDTQYFGPGTRLTVL.

The genes are TRBV30 and TRBJ2-7; D unclear. Trimming took 1 base from V and 3 from J, leaving 7 bases between them. CDR3 length: 12 amino acids. Per germline, CDR1 GTSNPN and CDR2 SVGIG (reference sequence). CDR3 bases: TGTGCCTGGAGTGGCTGGGTCTACGAGCAGTACTTC. Encoded protein: CAWSGWVYEQYF.

CDR3 in amino acids: CASQAVTDTQYF. The CDR3 region has the DNA TGCGCCAGCCAAGCCGTCACAGATACGCAGTATTTT. V is TRBV10-2 and J is TRBJ2-3, with D hard to call. Trimming removed 8 bases from V and 2 bases from J, with 8 bases in between. This CDR3 spans 12 amino acids. The germline gives CDR1 WSHSY, CDR2 SAAADI.

This rearrangement joins TRBV14 to TRBJ2-7; TRBD1 matches 7 bases. The trim removed 1 base at V and 1 base at J, leaving 7 bases unmatched. CDR1 is SGHDN, CDR2 FVKESK, per germline. The CDR3 extends over 16 amino acids. The CDR3 coding sequence is TGTGCCAGCAGCCAAGGTAGCTACAGGGGTTCCTACGAGCAGTACTTC. Its protein product is CASSQGSYRGSYEQYF.

This sequence joins TRBV2 and TRBJ2-5, with D possibly matching TRBD2 (5 bases). The CDR3 is 13 residues long. Germline V CDR1 and CDR2: SNHLY, FYNNEI. Trimming left V 4 bases short and J 2 bases short, with 8 bases between. As DNA, the CDR3 is TGTGCCAGCAGTGTGAGGGATCAAGAGACCCAGTACTTC. It translates to CASSVRDQETQYF. Using reference TRBV2 and TRBJ2-5 for the parts outside the CDR3, the full variable domain is EPEVTQTPSHQVTQMGQEVILRCVPISNHLYFYWYRQILGQKVEFLVSFYNNEISEKSEIFDDQFSVERPDGSNFTLKIRSTKLEDSAMYFCASSVRDQETQYFGPGTRLLVL.

This sequence joins TRBV19 and TRBJ2-3, with a tentative D call TRBD2 (6 bases). Germline V lookup: CDR1 LNHDA, CDR2 SQIVND (reference sequence). V lost 3 bases to trimming and J lost 3 bases, with 13 bases between them. The CDR3 totals 15 residues. This CDR3 reads CASSIGTLSTDTQYF. CDR3 nucleotides: TGTGCCAGTAGTATTGGGACTTTATCTACAGATACGCAGTATTTT.

CDR3 amino acids: CASAGRLAGATDTQYF. The CDR3 region has the DNA TGTGCCAGCGCAGGTAGACTAGCGGGAGCAACAGATACGCAGTATTTT. The chain uses TRBV2 and TRBJ2-3; 12 nucleotides line up with TRBD2. CDR3 length: 16 amino acids. Germline lookup yields CDR1 SNHLY and CDR2 FYNNEI. Unmatched junction bases numbered 9, after V lost 8 bases and J lost 3 bases.

This clone was counted a single time. V and J are TRBV7-9 and TRBJ2-3; 13 positions match TRBD2. The germline CDR1 and CDR2 sequences are SEHNR and FQNEAQ (reference sequence). The CDR3 is 18 amino acids. The V gene end was trimmed by 5 bases and the J gene end by 4 bases; junction bases not matched to a gene: 12. In DNA, the CDR3 is TGTGCCAGCAGCAGATTTGTGCCAGGACTAGCGGGAGCAGATACGCAGTATTTT. It translates to CASSRFVPGLAGADTQYF.

This clone was seen a single time. The chain employs TRBV27 and TRBJ2-6; no firm D call. Germline loops: CDR1 MNHEY, CDR2 SMNVEV (reference sequence). V lost 7 bases and J 0 bases, leaving 4 bases between the germline ends. This CDR3 spans 13 amino acids. The CDR3 DNA follows: TGTGCCAGCAAGAGCTCTGGGGCCAACGTCCTGACTTTC. Its translation: CASKSSGANVLTF.

The chain joins TRBV9 to TRBJ2-1; maybe TRBD1 (5 bases). CDR3 size: 16 residues. The germline gives CDR1 SGDLS, CDR2 YYNGEE. Trimming cost V 4 bases and J 0 bases, with 14 bases left between them. This chain's CDR3 is CASSPPRAGSYNEQFF. The CDR3 DNA reads TGTGCCAGCAGCCCCCCCAGGGCCGGCTCCTACAATGAGCAGTTCTTC.